Following are 10 T cell receptor beta chains from one sample sequenced in a study of beta chain bispecific antibodies for T cell cancers. Findings and limits, study-wide: Normal T cells contributed less of the targeted TRBV signal than the leukemia cells did.

MiXCR, run by TCRdb on the 5' RACE reads, gives a single entry per CDR3 protein. Of more than 15,000 distinct CDR3 sequences listed, roughly 1.9% are singletons. Either OKT3 anti-CD3 antibody or CD3/CD28 beads expanded T cells from blood mononuclear cells over 3 days. Which antigens these TCRs recognize remains unknown. The sample consisted of healthy donor T cells cultured with leukemia cells. These receptors were obtained from a human donor in good health. Some clones in this sample may be carry-over from other donors' samples.

The sample holds a few counts of this clonotype. This chain uses TRBV2 with TRBJ1-1; the D is unclear. The length of the CDR3 is 14 residues. Trimming removed 0 bases from V and 3 bases from J, with 8 bases in between. Germline CDR1 is SNHLY and CDR2 is FYNNEI. The CDR3 here is CASSEAVADTEAFF. The CDR3 DNA is TGTGCCAGCAGTGAAGCGGTGGCAGACACTGAAGCTTTCTTT. Drawing the rest from reference TRBV2 and TRBJ1-1, the complete variable domain is EPEVTQTPSHQVTQMGQEVILRCVPISNHLYFYWYRQILGQKVEFLVSFYNNEISEKSEIFDDQFSVERPDGSNFTLKIRSTKLEDSAMYFCASSEAVADTEAFFGQGTRLTVV.

The table lists this clonotype with many counts. The chain links TRBV10-3 to TRBJ2-7; 8 positions match TRBD1. The CDR3 runs 15 residues. The trim removed 8 bases at V and 7 bases at J, leaving 16 bases unmatched. Germline CDR1 and CDR2: ENHRY and SYGVKD. Here the CDR3 reads CAIGAAGQGAREQYF. The CDR3 bases are TGTGCCATCGGAGCCGCGGGGCAGGGGGCGCGGGAGCAGTACTTC.

This clonotype was counted at least ten times. The rearrangement links TRBV28 to TRBJ1-3; D gene unclear. Germline assignment: CDR1 MDHEN and CDR2 SYDVKM. V was pared by 6 bases and J by 2 bases, with 17 bases between. This CDR3 has 16 amino acids. CDR3 bases: TGTGCCAGCAGCTCCCCCGGCAGCGGCGCTGGAAACACCATATATTTT. Protein sequence: CASSSPGSGAGNTIYF. Using reference TRBV28 and TRBJ1-3 for the parts outside the CDR3, the full variable domain is DVKVTQSSRYLVKRTGEKVFLECVQDMDHENMFWYRQDPGLGLRLIYFSYDVKMKEKGDIPEGYSVSREKKERFSLILESASTNQTSMYLCASSSPGSGAGNTIYFGEGSWLTVV.

This clonotype showed up many times. This sequence joins TRBV2 and TRBJ2-7, with 9 nucleotides matching TRBD1. Germline CDR1 is SNHLY and CDR2 is FYNNEI. The CDR3 is 14 amino acids. V trimming: 6 bases; J trimming: 5 bases; junction bases outside the gene matches: 8. The CDR3 is CASRITGGQNEQYF. The CDR3 DNA sequence: TGTGCCAGCAGGATAACAGGGGGCCAGAACGAGCAGTACTTC.

This clonotype was counted at least ten times. This sequence joins TRBV27 and TRBJ1-6, with D tentatively TRBD1 (6 bases). The CDR3 has 15 residues. Germline-derived CDR1 and CDR2 are MNHEY and SMNVEV (reference sequence). The ends were cut back, 4 bases at V and 6 bases at J, with 13 bases in the middle. The CDR3 sequence is CASSSQDSINSPLHF. The DNA for the CDR3 is TGTGCCAGCAGTTCCCAGGACAGTATTAATTCACCCCTCCACTTT.

This clonotype was detected many times. The rearrangement links TRBV4-1 to TRBJ2-2; the D gene is possibly TRBD2 (6 bases). V was pared by 0 bases and J by 5 bases, with 19 bases between. The CDR3 runs to 18 residues. The germline V gene has CDR1 MGHRA and CDR2 YSYEKL. This CDR3 is CASSQDAWTISTTGELFF. The CDR3 nucleotides are TGCGCCAGCAGCCAAGATGCCTGGACTATATCGACGACCGGGGAGCTGTTTTTT.

This clonotype has at least ten counts. The chain couples TRBV29-1 to TRBJ2-7, with TRBD1 matching 8 bases. The junction had 2 bases not matched to a gene; V was cut back by 4 bases and J by 6 bases. Germline lookup yields CDR1 SQVTM and CDR2 ANQGSEA. This CDR3 spans 11 amino acids. The CDR3 is CSVGTGTEQYF. Here the CDR3 DNA reads TGCAGCGTTGGGACAGGGACCGAGCAGTACTTC.

This clonotype showed up many times. The V and J genes are TRBV2 and TRBJ1-1, with 8 bases matching TRBD1. Germline assignment: CDR1 SNHLY and CDR2 FYNNEI. CDR3 length: 17 amino acids. J gave up 1 base and V 5 bases, and 12 bases lay outside the gene matches. CDR3 residues: CASSRSLTGAGNTEAFF. In DNA form, the CDR3 reads TGTGCCAGCAGTCGAAGCCTGACAGGGGCTGGGAACACTGAAGCTTTCTTT.

This clonotype was observed many times. The CDR3 nucleotides are TGTGCCAGCAGCACCAGAGGGGTGGACGAGCAGTACTTC. This encodes CASSTRGVDEQYF. The chain combines TRBV7-9 with TRBJ2-7; the D call may be TRBD1 or TRBD2 (5 bases each). CDR3 length: 13 amino acids. V was shortened by 5 bases and J by 5 bases, with 13 bases between the two germline ends. Germline CDR1 SEHNR, CDR2 FQNEAQ (reference sequence).

This clonotype was observed at least ten times. This chain links TRBV20-1 with TRBJ2-1, with 7 bases lining up with TRBD1. With 5 bases clipped from V and 8 bases from J, the junction kept 12 bases outside the gene matches. CDR1 DFQATT and CDR2 SNEGSKA come from the germline V gene (reference sequence). The CDR3 sequence is 14 residues long. The CDR3 sequence is CSAVTTGAGDEQFF. CDR3 nucleotides: TGCAGTGCTGTAACAACAGGGGCAGGCGATGAGCAGTTCTTC.